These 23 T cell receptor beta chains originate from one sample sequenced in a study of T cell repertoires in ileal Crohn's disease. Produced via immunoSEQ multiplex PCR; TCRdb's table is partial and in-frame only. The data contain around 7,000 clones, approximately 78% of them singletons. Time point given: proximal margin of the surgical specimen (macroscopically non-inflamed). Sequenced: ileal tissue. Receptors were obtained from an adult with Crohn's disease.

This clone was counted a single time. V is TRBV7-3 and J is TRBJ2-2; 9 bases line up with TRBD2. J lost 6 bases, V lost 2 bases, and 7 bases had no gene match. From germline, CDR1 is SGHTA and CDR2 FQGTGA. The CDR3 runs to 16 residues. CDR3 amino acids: CASSLRPGLASGELFF. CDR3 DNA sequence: TGTGCCAGCAGCTTACGTCCGGGACTAGCATCCGGGGAGCTGTTTTTT.

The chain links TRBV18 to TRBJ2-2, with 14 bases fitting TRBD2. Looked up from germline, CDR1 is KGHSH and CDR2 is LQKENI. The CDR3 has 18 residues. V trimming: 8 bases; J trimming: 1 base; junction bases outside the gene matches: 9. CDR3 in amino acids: CASKRTSGGSVNTGELFF. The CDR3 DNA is TGTGCCAGCAAAAGGACTAGCGGGGGGTCCGTGAACACCGGGGAGCTGTTTTTT.

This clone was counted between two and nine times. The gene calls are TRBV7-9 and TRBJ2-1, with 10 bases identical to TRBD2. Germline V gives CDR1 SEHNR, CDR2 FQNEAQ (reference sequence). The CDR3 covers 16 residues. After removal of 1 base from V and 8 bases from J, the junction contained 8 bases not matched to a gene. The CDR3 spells CASSLVAGGQVHEQFF. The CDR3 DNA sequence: TGTGCCAGCAGCTTAGTAGCGGGGGGCCAGGTCCATGAGCAGTTCTTC.

The CDR3 DNA sequence: TGTGCCAGCAGTTTGGGGGTCTCTGGAAACACCATATATTTT. Residues: CASSLGVSGNTIYF. This rearrangement joins TRBV28 to TRBJ1-3, with TRBD1 as a possible D gene (5 bases). The CDR3 has 14 residues. V lost 3 bases and J 0 bases, leaving 6 bases between the germline ends. The germline V gene has CDR1 MDHEN and CDR2 SYDVKM.

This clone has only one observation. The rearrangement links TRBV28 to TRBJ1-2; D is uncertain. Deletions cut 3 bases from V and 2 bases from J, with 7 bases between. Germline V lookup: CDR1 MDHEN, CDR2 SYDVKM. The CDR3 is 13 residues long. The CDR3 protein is CASSFGKNYGYTF. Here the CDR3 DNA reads TGTGCCAGCAGTTTCGGCAAGAACTATGGCTACACCTTC.

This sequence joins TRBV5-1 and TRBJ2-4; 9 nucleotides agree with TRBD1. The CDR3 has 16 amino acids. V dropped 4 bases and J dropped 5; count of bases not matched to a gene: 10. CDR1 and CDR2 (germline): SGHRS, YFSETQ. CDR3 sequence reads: CASSLTQGARQNIQYF. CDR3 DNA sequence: TGCGCCAGCAGCCTTACACAGGGGGCGAGACAAAACATTCAGTACTTC. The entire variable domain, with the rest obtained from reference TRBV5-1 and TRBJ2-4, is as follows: KAGVTQTPRYLIKTRGQQVTLSCSPISGHRSVSWYQQTPGQGLQFLFEYFSETQRNKGNFPGRFSGRQFSNSRSEMNVSTLELGDSALYLCASSLTQGARQNIQYFGAGTRLSVL.

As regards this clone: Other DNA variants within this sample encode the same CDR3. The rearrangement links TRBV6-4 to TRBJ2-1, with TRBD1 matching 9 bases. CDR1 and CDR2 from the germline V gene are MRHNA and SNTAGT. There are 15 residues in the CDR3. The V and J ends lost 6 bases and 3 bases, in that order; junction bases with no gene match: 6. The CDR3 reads CASSPGTGSYNEQFF. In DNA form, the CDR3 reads TGTGCCAGCAGCCCGGGGACAGGGAGCTACAATGAGCAGTTCTTC.

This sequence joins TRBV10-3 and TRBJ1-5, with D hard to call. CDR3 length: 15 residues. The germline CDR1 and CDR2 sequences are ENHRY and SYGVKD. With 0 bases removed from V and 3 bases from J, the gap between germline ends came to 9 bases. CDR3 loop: CAISESPPDNQPQHF. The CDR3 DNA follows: TGTGCCATCAGTGAGTCTCCCCCAGACAATCAGCCCCAGCATTTT.

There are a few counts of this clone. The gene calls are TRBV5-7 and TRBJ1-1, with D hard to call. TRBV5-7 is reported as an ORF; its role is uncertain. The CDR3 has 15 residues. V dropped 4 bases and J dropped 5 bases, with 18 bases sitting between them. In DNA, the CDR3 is TGTGCCAGCAGCCCCGGGTTAGGGATTGGGACTGAAGCTTTCTTT. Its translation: CASSPGLGIGTEAFF.

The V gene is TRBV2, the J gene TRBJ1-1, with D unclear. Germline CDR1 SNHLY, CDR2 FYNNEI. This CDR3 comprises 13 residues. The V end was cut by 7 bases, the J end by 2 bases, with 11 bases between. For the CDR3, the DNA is TGTGCCAGCATAAAGGACGGAAACACTGAAGCTTTCTTT. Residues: CASIKDGNTEAFF. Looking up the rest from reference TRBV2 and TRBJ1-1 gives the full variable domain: EPEVTQTPSHQVTQMGQEVILRCVPISNHLYFYWYRQILGQKVEFLVSFYNNEISEKSEIFDDQFSVERPDGSNFTLKIRSTKLEDSAMYFCASIKDGNTEAFFGQGTRLTVV.

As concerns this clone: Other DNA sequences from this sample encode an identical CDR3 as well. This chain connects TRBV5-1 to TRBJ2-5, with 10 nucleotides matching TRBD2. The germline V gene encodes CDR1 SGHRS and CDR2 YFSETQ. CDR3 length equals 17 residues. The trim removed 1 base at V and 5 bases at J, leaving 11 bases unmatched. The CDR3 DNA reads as TGCGCCAGCAGCTTGCGGGGGAGCGGGGGGGCCAGTGAGACCCAGTACTTC. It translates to CASSLRGSGGASETQYF.

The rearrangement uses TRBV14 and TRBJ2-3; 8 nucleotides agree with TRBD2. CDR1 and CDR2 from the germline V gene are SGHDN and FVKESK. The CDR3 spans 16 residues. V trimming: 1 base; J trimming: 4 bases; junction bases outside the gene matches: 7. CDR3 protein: CASSQASGGGADTQYF. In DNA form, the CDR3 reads TGTGCCAGCAGCCAAGCAAGCGGGGGAGGGGCAGATACGCAGTATTTT.

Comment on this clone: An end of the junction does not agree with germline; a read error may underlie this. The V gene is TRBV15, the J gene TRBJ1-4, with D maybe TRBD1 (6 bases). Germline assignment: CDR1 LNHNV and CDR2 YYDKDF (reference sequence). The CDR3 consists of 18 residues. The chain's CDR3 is CATSRDSRGRLREEKLFF. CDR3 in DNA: TGCGCCACCAGCAGAGATTCACGGGGGCGACTTCGGGAAGAAAAACTGTTTTTT.

CDR3 DNA: TGTGCCAGTAGTATACCCGGGATTATGACTGAAGCTTTCTTT. Its translation: CASSIPGIMTEAFF. The chain recombines TRBV19 with TRBJ1-1, with D uncertain. The CDR3 sequence is 14 residues long. Germline assignment: CDR1 LNHDA and CDR2 SQIVND (reference sequence). V was pared by 2 bases and J by 5 bases, with 12 bases between.

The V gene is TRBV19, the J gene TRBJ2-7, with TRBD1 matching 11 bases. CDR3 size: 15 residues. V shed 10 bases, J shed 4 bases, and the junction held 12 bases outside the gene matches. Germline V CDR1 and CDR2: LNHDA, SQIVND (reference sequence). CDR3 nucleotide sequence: TGTGCCACCCAAGTCCCGGGACAGGGGGTGTACGAGCAGTACTTC. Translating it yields CATQVPGQGVYEQYF.

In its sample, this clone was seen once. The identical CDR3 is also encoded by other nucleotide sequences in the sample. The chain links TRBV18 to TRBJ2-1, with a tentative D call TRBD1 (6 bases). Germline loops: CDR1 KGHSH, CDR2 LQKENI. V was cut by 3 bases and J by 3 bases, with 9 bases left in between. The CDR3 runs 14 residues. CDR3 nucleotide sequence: TGTGCCAGCTCACCCACAGGGTTCTACAATGAGCAGTTCTTC. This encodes CASSPTGFYNEQFF.

The CDR3 region is CASTQKEGGGKLFF. The CDR3, as DNA: TGTGCCAGCACCCAGAAAGAGGGTGGCGGAAAACTGTTTTTT. The chain uses TRBV7-9 and TRBJ1-4; no reliable D call. CDR1 SEHNR and CDR2 FQNEAQ come from the germline V gene (reference sequence). This CDR3 contains 14 residues. Trimming left V 7 bases short and J 10 bases short, with 19 bases between.

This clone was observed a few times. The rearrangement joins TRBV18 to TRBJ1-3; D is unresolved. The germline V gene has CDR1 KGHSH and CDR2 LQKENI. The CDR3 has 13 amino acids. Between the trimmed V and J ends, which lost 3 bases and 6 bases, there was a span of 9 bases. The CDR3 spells CASSPNVENTIYF. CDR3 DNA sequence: TGTGCCAGCTCACCGAACGTTGAAAACACCATATATTTT.

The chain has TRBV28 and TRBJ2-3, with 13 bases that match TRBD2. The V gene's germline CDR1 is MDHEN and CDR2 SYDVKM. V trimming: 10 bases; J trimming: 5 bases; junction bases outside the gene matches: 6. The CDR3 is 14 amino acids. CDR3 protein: CATYTSGRGDTQYF. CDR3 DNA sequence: TGTGCCACCTATACTAGCGGGAGGGGAGATACGCAGTATTTT.

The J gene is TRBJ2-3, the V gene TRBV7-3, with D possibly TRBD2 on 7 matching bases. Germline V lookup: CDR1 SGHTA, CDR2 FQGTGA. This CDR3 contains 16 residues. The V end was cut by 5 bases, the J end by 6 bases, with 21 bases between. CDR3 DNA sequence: TGTGCCAGCAGCGCCCTCGGGGCGGGGGCCAAGGATACGCAGTATTTT. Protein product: CASSALGAGAKDTQYF. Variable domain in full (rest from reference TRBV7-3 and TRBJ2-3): GAGVSQTPSNKVTEKGKYVELRCDPISGHTALYWYRQSLGQGPEFLIYFQGTGAADDSGLPNDRFFAVRPEGSVSTLKIQRTERGDSAVYLCASSALGAGAKDTQYFGPGTRLTVL.

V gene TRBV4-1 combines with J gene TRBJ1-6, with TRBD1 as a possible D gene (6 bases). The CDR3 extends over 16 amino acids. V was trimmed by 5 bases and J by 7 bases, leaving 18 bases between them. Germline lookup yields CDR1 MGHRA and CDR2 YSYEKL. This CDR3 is CASSEGAGARNSPLHF. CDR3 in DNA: TGCGCCAGCAGCGAAGGTGCAGGGGCACGGAATTCACCCCTCCACTTT.

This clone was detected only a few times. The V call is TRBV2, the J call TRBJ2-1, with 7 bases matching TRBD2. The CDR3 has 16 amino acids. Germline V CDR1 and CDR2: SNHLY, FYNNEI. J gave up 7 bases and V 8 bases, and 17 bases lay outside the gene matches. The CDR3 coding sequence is TGTGCCAGCGGGGGGGAAATAGCGAGGGGTCGGAATGAGCAGTTCTTC. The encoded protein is CASGGEIARGRNEQFF.

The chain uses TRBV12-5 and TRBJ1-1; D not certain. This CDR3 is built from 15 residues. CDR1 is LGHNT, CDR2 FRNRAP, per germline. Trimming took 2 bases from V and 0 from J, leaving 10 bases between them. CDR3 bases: TGTGCTAGTGGTTTGAGGCGGCGGTTGAACACTGAAGCTTTCTTT. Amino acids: CASGLRRRLNTEAFF.